This TCR beta chain appears in the sequencing data of a study of T cells after posttransplantation cyclophosphamide. Whole-study findings and limits: Donor-recipient repertoire similarity was low at 1-2 months, rising over year one. Recipient CMV seropositivity and CMV reactivation strongly tracked TRB clonality.

Worth noting for this clone: Its antigen is unknown.

The CDR3 consists of 14 residues. CDR1 and CDR2 from the germline V gene are ENHRY and SYGVKD. V was trimmed by 4 bases and J by 1 base, leaving 10 bases between them. Some clones are missing from TCRdb's copy, which holds only in-frame ones; the method was immunoSEQ multiplex PCR. The table lists 50,000 to 60,000 clones, 94% of them singletons. This related bone marrow graft donor gave peripheral blood on the day of marrow donation. Sequenced: PBMCs. The rearrangement uses TRBV10-3 and TRBJ1-1; tentative D call: TRBD1 (6 bases). The receptor was derived from a woman in her 30s in good health and a related stem cell transplant donor. This CDR3 is CAISGRTENTEAFF. The CDR3 coding sequence is TGTGCCATCAGTGGGAGGACAGAGAACACTGAAGCTTTCTTT.